One T cell receptor (beta chain) is described in this entry. This CDR3 spans 14 amino acids. V dropped 5 bases and J dropped 0 bases, with 8 bases sitting between them. Germline-derived CDR1 and CDR2 are SNHLY and FYNNEI. The data were taken from a study of blood T cell repertoires in COVID-19. About the research overall: PBMCs, B-cell-depleted T cells, or T cells were the source of the cDNA or gDNA that made up the material.

Authors' analysis steps: Counts of nucleated cells, estimated from reference gene primer amplification, were obtained. Generated by immunoSEQ multiplex PCR, the TCRdb table keeps only in-frame clones and is missing some. The V and J calls and clone size come from that table; D and trimming were worked out from the DNA. This table holds fewer than 140,000 clones, about 79% found once. Patients from Seattle were sampled longitudinally, starting during active infection. Material for sequencing was peripheral blood. This clonotype was obtained from a man older than 75 with COVID-19, enrolled during active disease. The chain couples TRBV2 to TRBJ1-3; no clear D gene. The CDR3 DNA is TGTGCCAGCAGTAGGAGTTCCTCTGGAAACACCATATATTTT. Protein product: CASSRSSSGNTIYF.